These 21 T cell receptor beta chains were all obtained from the same sample, sequenced in a study of shared clonotypes between healthy human individuals. The repertoire was sequenced with immunoSEQ multiplex PCR; TCRdb's copy has only in-frame clones and lacks some. The sample has more than 850,000 clones; more than 75% are singletons. Specimen: memory CD4+ T cells from PBMCs. The subset here: CD45RA-negative fraction. The origin of the receptors is a man younger than 30 in good health. Some clones in this sample may be carry-over from other donors' samples.

This chain links TRBV5-8 with TRBJ1-2, with D perhaps matching TRBD1 (6 bases). This CDR3 contains 14 residues. Germline V gene lookup returns CDR1 SGHTS and CDR2 YDEGEE. V was trimmed by 4 bases and J by 3 bases, leaving 13 bases between them. CDR3 nucleotides: TGTGCCAGCAGCCCGACGGACAGCCACTATGGCTACACCTTC. Protein: CASSPTDSHYGYTF. Full variable domain (outside the CDR3, taken from reference TRBV5-8 and TRBJ1-2): EAGVTQSPTHLIKTRGQQATLRCSPISGHTSVYWYQQALGLGLQFLLWYDEGEERNRGNFPPRFSGRQFPNYSSELNVNALELEDSALYLCASSPTDSHYGYTFGSGTRLTVV.

The rearrangement links TRBV28 to TRBJ2-3; no clear D gene. The length of the CDR3 is 13 residues. In germline, CDR1 is MDHEN, CDR2 SYDVKM. Trimming left V 1 base short and J 1 base short, with 3 bases between. This CDR3 is CASSLFGTDTQYF. DNA of the CDR3: TGTGCCAGCAGTTTATTCGGCACAGATACGCAGTATTTT.

The J gene is TRBJ1-1, the V gene TRBV18; no definite D call. Germline V CDR1 and CDR2: KGHSH, LQKENI. The ends were cut back, 0 bases at V and 1 base at J, with 15 bases in the middle. The CDR3 is made up of 17 amino acids. DNA of the CDR3: TGTGCCAGCTCACCACCCATCGTGCGAGCGGAGAACACTGAAGCTTTCTTT. Encoded protein: CASSPPIVRAENTEAFF. The whole variable domain, filled in from reference TRBV18 and TRBJ1-1, reads NAGVMQNPRHLVRRRGQEARLRCSPMKGHSHVYWYRQLPEEGLKFMVYLQKENIIDESGMPKERFSAEFPKEGPSILRIQQVVRGDSAAYFCASSPPIVRAENTEAFFGQGTRLTVV.

The CDR3 DNA reads as TGTGCCAGCAGGAACACAGGGTTGGGGAGCTACGAGCAGTACTTC. Translated: CASRNTGLGSYEQYF. The chain joins TRBV28 to TRBJ2-7; TRBD1 is a possible D gene (6 bases). V lost 6 bases and J lost 3, with 18 bases in between. CDR1 is MDHEN, CDR2 SYDVKM, per germline. There are 15 residues in the CDR3.

The chain couples TRBV5-1 to TRBJ2-1; TRBD2 agrees at 8 bases. Germline loops: CDR1 SGHRS, CDR2 YFSETQ. The CDR3 length is 16 residues. V dropped 1 base and J dropped 8; count of bases not matched to a gene: 11. CDR3: CASSLQGREGPHEQFF. CDR3 in DNA: TGCGCCAGCAGCTTGCAGGGCCGGGAGGGCCCTCATGAGCAGTTCTTC.

The V gene is TRBV29-1, the J gene TRBJ1-2; 8 bases fit TRBD1. V lost 4 bases and J lost 4; bases outside the gene matches: 5. The CDR3 covers 13 residues. CDR1 is SQVTM and CDR2 is ANQGSEA in the germline V gene. Here the CDR3 reads CSVVRTGTYGYTF. The CDR3 nucleotides are TGCAGCGTTGTAAGGACAGGGACCTATGGCTACACCTTC.

With respect to this clone: A read error likely explains this, since a far larger clone differs by one base. V and J are TRBV2 and TRBJ2-7, with 11 nucleotides matching TRBD2. The CDR3 totals 15 residues. From germline, CDR1 is SNHLY and CDR2 FYNNEI. The CDR3 DNA is TGTGCCACACCCGGGGCTAGCGGGAGGTCCTGCGAGCAGTACTTC. It yields the protein CATPGASGRSCEQYF.

V gene TRBV9 combines with J gene TRBJ2-3; D is uncertain. This CDR3 contains 12 residues. Between the trimmed V and J ends, which lost 3 bases and 6 bases, there was a span of 8 bases. Germline CDR1 reads SGDLS; CDR2 reads YYNGEE. CDR3 sequence: CASSATWDTQYF. CDR3 bases: TGTGCCAGCAGCGCAACCTGGGATACGCAGTATTTT.

The chain employs TRBV6-6 and TRBJ1-1, with TRBD1 identical over 7 bases. Germline V gives CDR1 MNHNY, CDR2 SVGAGI (reference sequence). The CDR3 is 10 amino acids. The trim removed 8 bases at V and 10 bases at J, leaving 4 bases unmatched. CDR3 bases: TGTGCCAGCTATCAGGGGGTAGCTTTCTTT. Amino acid sequence: CASYQGVAFF.

CDR3 region: CASSLWVGYGYTF. The CDR3 coding sequence is TGCGCCAGCAGCTTATGGGTCGGCTATGGCTACACCTTC. The rearrangement uses TRBV5-1 and TRBJ1-2; the D is unclear. V was shortened by 2 bases and J by 4 bases, with 9 bases between the two germline ends. CDR3 length: 13 amino acids. Germline values: CDR1 SGHRS, CDR2 YFSETQ. The whole variable domain, filled in from reference TRBV5-1 and TRBJ1-2, reads KAGVTQTPRYLIKTRGQQVTLSCSPISGHRSVSWYQQTPGQGLQFLFEYFSETQRNKGNFPGRFSGRQFSNSRSEMNVSTLELGDSALYLCASSLWVGYGYTFGSGTRLTVV.

V usage is TRBV28 and J usage is TRBJ1-2; no definite D call. The V and J ends lost 1 base and 4 bases respectively, with 10 bases between them. Germline CDR1 is MDHEN and CDR2 is SYDVKM. This CDR3 comprises 14 residues. The CDR3 nucleotides read TGTGCCAGCAGTTTATCAGCGGGGATCTATGGCTACACCTTC. Amino acid sequence: CASSLSAGIYGYTF.

This sequence joins TRBV28 and TRBJ2-7; D unresolved. CDR1 and CDR2 from the germline V gene are MDHEN and SYDVKM. With 5 bases removed from V and 2 bases from J, the gap between germline ends came to 7 bases. The CDR3 sequence is 12 residues long. The CDR3 region has the DNA TGTGCCAGCAGTCCGACCACCTACGAGCAGTACTTC. Residues: CASSPTTYEQYF.

A word on this clone: A single base separates this from a much larger clone, so it may be a read error. The rearrangement joins TRBV2 to TRBJ2-3; 8 bases are shared with TRBD2. This CDR3 comprises 14 residues. Germline loops: CDR1 SNHLY, CDR2 FYNNEI. J gave up 1 base and V 4 bases, and 1 base lay outside the gene matches. CDR3 loop: CASSVLAGTDTQYF. Written as DNA, the CDR3 is TGTGCCAGCAGTGTACTAGCGGGCACAGATACGCAGTATTTT. The full variable domain, rest sourced from reference TRBV2 and TRBJ2-3, is EPEVTQTPSHQVTQMGQEVILRCVPISNHLYFYWYRQILGQKVEFLVSFYNNEISEKSEIFDDQFSVERPDGSNFTLKIRSTKLEDSAMYFCASSVLAGTDTQYFGPGTRLTVL.

The table lists this clone with a few counts. The rearrangement links TRBV2 to TRBJ1-3; D remains ambiguous. The CDR3 is 13 amino acids. The ends were cut back, 9 bases at V and 0 bases at J, with 9 bases in the middle. CDR1 is SNHLY and CDR2 is FYNNEI in the germline V gene. This CDR3 reads CASNSDSGNTIYF. The DNA for the CDR3 is TGTGCCAGTAACAGCGACTCTGGAAACACCATATATTTT.

This sequence joins TRBV11-2 and TRBJ2-2; 7 positions match TRBD1. The CDR3 covers 18 residues. CDR1 and CDR2 (germline): SGHAT, FQNNGV. V dropped 4 bases and J dropped 4; count of bases not matched to a gene: 15. The CDR3 DNA sequence: TGTGCCAGCAGCTCCGGACAGGCGTCTAAATTTAGCACCGGGGAGCTGTTTTTT. It encodes CASSSGQASKFSTGELFF.

J is TRBJ2-7 and V is TRBV21-1; the table names TRBD2, a call not compared with the DNA. TRBV21-1 is annotated as a pseudogene. CDR3 length equals 18 residues. This chain's CDR3 is CASSTRTDTSGSSHEQYF. The DNA of the CDR3 is TGTGCCAGCAGCACCCGGACTGATACTAGCGGGAGTTCTCACGAGCAGTACTTC.

The chain employs TRBV28 and TRBJ1-5, with a weak D call TRBD1 (5 bases). The V gene's germline CDR1 is MDHEN and CDR2 SYDVKM. V was clipped by 4 bases and J by 1 base, with 11 bases between them. The CDR3 sequence is 15 residues long. CDR3 in amino acids: CASSSSGGSNQPQHF. DNA for the CDR3: TGTGCCAGCAGTTCCTCTGGGGGGAGCAATCAGCCCCAGCATTTT.

J is TRBJ2-3 and V is TRBV5-1, with D perhaps matching TRBD1 or TRBD2 (5 bases each). CDR3 size: 14 residues. Germline loops: CDR1 SGHRS, CDR2 YFSETQ. With 0 bases removed from V and 4 bases from J, the gap between germline ends came to 9 bases. The CDR3 DNA reads TGCGCCAGCAGCTTGGGATTGGGACCAGATACGCAGTATTTT. Amino acids: CASSLGLGPDTQYF.

With regard to this clone: A much more abundant neighbour one base away suggests this may be a read error. CDR3: CTSSRDTEGYGYTF. In DNA, the CDR3 is TGCACCAGCAGCAGGGACACCGAGGGCTATGGCTACACCTTC. V gene TRBV5-1 combines with J gene TRBJ1-2; the D gene is possibly TRBD1 (6 bases). Germline V gene data show CDR1 as SGHRS and CDR2 as YFSETQ. The CDR3 covers 14 residues.

The chain employs TRBV18 and TRBJ2-7, with D possibly called TRBD1 or TRBD2 (5 bases each). V was trimmed by 5 bases and J by 3 bases, leaving 14 bases between them. This CDR3 spans 14 amino acids. Germline loops: CDR1 KGHSH, CDR2 LQKENI. Here the CDR3 DNA reads TGTGCCAGCTCAATCGGGGACGGTGACTACGAGCAGTACTTC. Translating gives CASSIGDGDYEQYF. Supplemented by reference TRBV18 and TRBJ2-7, the full variable domain reads NAGVMQNPRHLVRRRGQEARLRCSPMKGHSHVYWYRQLPEEGLKFMVYLQKENIIDESGMPKERFSAEFPKEGPSILRIQQVVRGDSAAYFCASSIGDGDYEQYFGPGTRLTVT.

The chain links TRBV5-1 to TRBJ2-3, with 10 bases aligning to TRBD2. The junction had 10 bases not matched to a gene; V was cut back by 7 bases and J by 5 bases. Germline V gene data show CDR1 as SGHRS and CDR2 as YFSETQ. The CDR3 covers 15 residues. The CDR3 DNA follows: TGCGCCAGCGCTAGCGGGAGTGGGACCGTAGATACGCAGTATTTT. As protein: CASASGSGTVDTQYF.